This TCR beta chain was documented in a study of identical twins. TCRdb recomputed calls from the 5' RACE reads with MiXCR, one row per CDR3 protein. The data show about 570,000 distinct CDR3 sequences, with roughly 9.9% seen just once and approximately 3.2% held by the top ten. The V gene end was trimmed by 7 bases and the J gene end by 1 base; junction bases not matched to a gene: 5. This CDR3 is 14 amino acids long. Per germline, CDR1 SNHLY and CDR2 FYNNEI. The sample was also reused in another study, on yellow fever vaccine responses in identical twins.

The clonotype was recovered from a woman aged 18-30 years in good health. This sequence joins TRBV2 and TRBJ2-7; TRBD1 matches 9 bases. Sequenced input: PBMCs. The CDR3, as DNA: TGTGCCAGCAAACAGGGGGCGCGGTCCTACGAGCAGTACTTC. This translates into CASKQGARSYEQYF.